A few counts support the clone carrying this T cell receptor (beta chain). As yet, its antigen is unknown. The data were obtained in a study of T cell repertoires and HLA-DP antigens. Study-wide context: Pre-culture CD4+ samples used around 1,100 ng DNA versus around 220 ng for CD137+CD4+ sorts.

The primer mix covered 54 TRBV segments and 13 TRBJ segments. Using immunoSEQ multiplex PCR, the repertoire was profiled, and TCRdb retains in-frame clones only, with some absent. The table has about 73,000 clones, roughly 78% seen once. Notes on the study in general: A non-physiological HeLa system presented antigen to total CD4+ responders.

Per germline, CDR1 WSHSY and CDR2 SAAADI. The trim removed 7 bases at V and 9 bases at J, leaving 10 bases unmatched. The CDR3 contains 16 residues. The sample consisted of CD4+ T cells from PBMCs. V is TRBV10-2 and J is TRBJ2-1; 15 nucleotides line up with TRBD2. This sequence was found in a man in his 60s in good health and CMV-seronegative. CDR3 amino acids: CASTITRTSGGGEQFF. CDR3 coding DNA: TGCGCCAGCACCATCACGAGGACTAGCGGGGGGGGTGAGCAGTTCTTC.